This is a list of T cell receptor beta chains from one sample in a study of T cell changes during pregnancy in multiple sclerosis. Produced via immunoSEQ multiplex PCR; TCRdb's table is partial and in-frame only. The table shows roughly 70,000 clones, with about nine tenths occurring only once. The specimen comprised peripheral blood, sampled in the third trimester of pregnancy. Every receptor here comes from a female donor with multiple sclerosis, enrolled in a pregnancy study. CDR3s include the opening cysteine and the closing phenylalanine or tryptophan. D genes are given only for firm matches. Some rows mark clone size as missing; the rest say once, few, many or name a class of expanded clone.

V gene	J gene	D gene	clone size	CDR3 DNA	CDR3 protein
TRBV5-1	TRBJ2-4	-	once	TGCGCCGGCAGGCCACAGGTAGCCAAAAACATTCAGTACTTC	CAGRPQVAKNIQYF
TRBV18	TRBJ2-1	-	-	TGTGCCAGCTCACCACCGAGTCAGGGTTGGGACAATGAGCAGTTCTTC	CASSPPSQGWDNEQFF
TRBV6-5	TRBJ2-7	-	-	TGTGCCAGCAGTTACTCCGGCAGGGAATACGAGCAGTACTTC	CASSYSGREYEQYF
TRBV5-8	TRBJ2-1	-	-	TGTGCCAGCAGCGCGGGGACAGATAATGAGCAGTTCTTC	CASSAGTDNEQFF
TRBV2	TRBJ1-3	TRBD1	-	TGTGCCAGTGGACAGGGACCTGGAAACACCATATATTTT	CASGQGPGNTIYF
TRBV7-3	TRBJ2-3	TRBD2	-	TGTGCCAGCAGCTTTGCTAGCGGGGGTACAGATACGCAGTATTTT	CASSFASGGTDTQYF
TRBV19	TRBJ1-2	-	-	TGTGCCAGTAGTCCCCCCGTGTCGTATGGCTACACCTTC	CASSPPVSYGYTF
TRBV6-5	TRBJ1-1	TRBD1	once	TGTGCCAGCAGTAGGGACAGATCGAACACTGAAGCTTTCTTT	CASSRDRSNTEAFF
TRBV30	TRBJ2-1	-	-	TGTGCCTGGAGTGTTGCGAGTGTGCCACAGCAGTTCTTC	CAWSVASVPQQFF
TRBV4-3	TRBJ1-6	-	-	TGCGCCAGCAGCCAAACCTCCGGGACTTGGAGGAGCTCCTATAATTCACCCCTCCACTTT	CASSQTSGTWRSSYNSPLHF
TRBV28	TRBJ2-1	TRBD2	-	TGTGCCAGCAGTCGACTAGCGGGAGGGAATGAGCAGTTCTTC	CASSRLAGGNEQFF
TRBV28	TRBJ1-5	TRBD1	-	TGTGCCAGCAGACTGGGACAGGGGGAATTGCCCCAGCATTTT	CASRLGQGELPQHF
TRBV5-1	TRBJ2-3	-	-	TGCGCCAGCAGCTGGAAGGGGCTAGAATCAGATACGCAGTATTTT	CASSWKGLESDTQYF
TRBV5-8	TRBJ1-1	-	-	TGTGCCAGCAGCTTGGAGGCAGGGGCGGTCACTGAAGCTTTCTTT	CASSLEAGAVTEAFF
TRBV7-3	TRBJ2-1	TRBD2	-	TGTGCCAGCAGCGCCGGGACTAGCGGCAATGAGCAGTTCTTC	CASSAGTSGNEQFF
TRBV27	TRBJ1-6	-	-	TGTGCCAGCAGTTTACCTCCAGGGTCAAACGGTTCACCCCTCCACTTT	CASSLPPGSNGSPLHF
TRBV30	TRBJ1-3	-	-	TGTGCCTGGGGCGGGGGAAACACCATATATTTT	CAWGGGNTIYF
TRBV27	TRBJ2-1	TRBD2	-	TGTGCCAGCAGTTTAAAGGGACTACAGAATGAGCAGTTCTTC	CASSLKGLQNEQFF
TRBV2	TRBJ2-3	-	-	TGTGCCAGCAGTCCTGAACGGGAATCAGATACGCAGTATTTT	CASSPERESDTQYF
TRBV20-1	TRBJ2-1	-	-	TGCAGTGCTAACCAGGGAAATGAGCAGTTCTTC	CSANQGNEQFF
TRBV5-6	TRBJ2-2	-	-	TGTGCCAGCCATCGCACTTCCACCGGGGAGCTGTTTTTT	CASHRTSTGELFF
TRBV12-5	TRBJ1-5	TRBD1	-	TGTGCTAGTGGTTTGTATTCGCCGGGACAGGGGCTTTTTTATAGCAATCAGCCCCAGCATTTT	CASGLYSPGQGLFYSNQPQHF
TRBV7-9	TRBJ1-1	-	-	TGTGCCAGCAGCTTAGCGGCGACAGTGAACACTGAAGCTTTCTTT	CASSLAATVNTEAFF
TRBV30	TRBJ2-2	TRBD1	-	TGTGCCTACTCGACAACAGGGGGAACCGGGGAGCTGTTTTTT	CAYSTTGGTGELFF
TRBV7-2	TRBJ2-7	-	-	TGTGCCAGCAGCTTAGCAATAGAGGTCTCCTACGAGCAGTACTTC	CASSLAIEVSYEQYF
TRBV4-1	TRBJ1-5	TRBD1	few	TGCGCCAGCAGCCGGGACAGGGGAGGTCAGCCCCAGCATTTT	CASSRDRGGQPQHF
TRBV27	TRBJ1-5	-	few	TGTGCCAGCAGTTTTAAGGGGGGGGTAGCGCAGCCCCAGCATTTT	CASSFKGGVAQPQHF
TRBV6-5	TRBJ2-1	TRBD2	-	TGTGCCAGCACCGGGGGGAAGTACAATGAGCAGTTCTTC	CASTGGKYNEQFF
TRBV18	TRBJ2-7	TRBD2	-	TGTGCCAGCTCTCCGGGACTAGCGGGGGGGATGGAGCAGTACTTC	CASSPGLAGGMEQYF
TRBV5-1	TRBJ2-5	-	-	TGCGCCAGCAGCTCAAACGGACAGATGGAGAAGACCCAGTACTTC	CASSSNGQMEKTQYF
TRBV6-1	TRBJ2-3	-	-	TGTGCCAGCGGGTCGGGAGTGGGGTTAGATACGCAGTATTTT	CASGSGVGLDTQYF
TRBV6-4	TRBJ1-5	-	-	TGTGCCAGCCCTACGGGGGGGCGATCTGATCAGCCCCAGCATTTT	CASPTGGRSDQPQHF
TRBV30	TRBJ2-7	-	-	TGTGCCTGGAGTGGCGGAATATCCGCCTCCTACGAGCAGTACTTC	CAWSGGISASYEQYF
TRBV10-2	TRBJ2-2	-	-	TGCGCCAGCAGTGTAATTTTAGGGGCCGGGGAGCTGTTTTTT	CASSVILGAGELFF
TRBV15	TRBJ2-5	-	-	TGTGCCACCAGCAGGGGCCTCTGGGAGACCCAGTACTTC	CATSRGLWETQYF
TRBV7-2	TRBJ1-1	-	-	TGTGCCAGCAGCTTAGAAATCCCCTTGTACACTGAAGCTTTCTTT	CASSLEIPLYTEAFF
TRBV11-2	TRBJ2-2	-	-	TGTGCCAGCAGCTTAGATCTCTCCTGGAACACCGGGGAGCTGTTTTTT	CASSLDLSWNTGELFF
TRBV11-2	TRBJ2-5	TRBD2	-	TGTGCCAGCAGCCCCATCCGCGCAACTAGCGGTTCCCAAGAGACCCAGTACTTC	CASSPIRATSGSQETQYF
TRBV7-2	TRBJ2-1	-	-	TGTGCCAGCAGCCCTCGGGCGGGGAGCTCCTACAATGAGCAGTTCTTC	CASSPRAGSSYNEQFF
TRBV7-9	TRBJ2-2	TRBD2	once	TGTGCCAGCAGCTTACTGTGGACTAGCGGGATTAACACCGGGGAGCTGTTTTTT	CASSLLWTSGINTGELFF
TRBV6-6	TRBJ2-2	-	many	TGTGCCAGCAATCCTTACCGGGACGGGGAGCTGTTTTTT	CASNPYRDGELFF
TRBV25-1	TRBJ1-2	TRBD1	-	TGTGCCAGCAGGGGGTCTGGGACAGGGTATGGCTACACCTTC	CASRGSGTGYGYTF